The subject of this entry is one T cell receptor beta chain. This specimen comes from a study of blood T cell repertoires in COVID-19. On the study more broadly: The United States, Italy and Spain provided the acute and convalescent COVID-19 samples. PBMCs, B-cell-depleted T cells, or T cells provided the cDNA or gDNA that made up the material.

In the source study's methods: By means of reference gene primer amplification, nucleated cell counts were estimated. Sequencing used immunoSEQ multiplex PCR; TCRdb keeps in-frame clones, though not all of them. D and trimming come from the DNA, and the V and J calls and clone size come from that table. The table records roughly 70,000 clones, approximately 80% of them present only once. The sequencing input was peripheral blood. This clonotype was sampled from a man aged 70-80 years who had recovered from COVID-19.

The CDR3 loop reads CASSLVGRNTEAFF. The CDR3 region has the DNA TGTGCCAGCAGCTTAGTAGGGAGGAACACTGAAGCTTTCTTT. The chain joins TRBV7-9 to TRBJ1-1, with D hard to call. The CDR3 loop spans 14 amino acids. V gave up 1 base and J gave up 1 base, with 7 bases separating them. Germline V gene data show CDR1 as SEHNR and CDR2 as FQNEAQ (reference sequence).